These 23 T cell receptor beta chains were sequenced from one sample in a study of T-cell reconstitution after alpha-beta-depleted transplantation in children. It was with unique molecular identifiers that the TCRbeta library was prepared. TCRdb re-derived calls from the PCR reads in MiXCR, one entry per CDR3 protein. Of some 200,000 distinct CDR3 sequences in the sample, more than 7.5% were seen once. Material: PBMCs from the stem cell graft donor, obtained from the stem cell graft. All receptors come from a human donor who donated a stem cell graft to a child with SCID.

This chain uses TRBV15 with TRBJ2-3, with TRBD1 matching 8 bases. The germline gives CDR1 LNHNV, CDR2 YYDKDF (reference sequence). Trimming at V came to 3 bases and at J to 1 base, leaving 6 bases not matched to a gene. This CDR3 has 16 residues. In DNA, the CDR3 is TGTGCCACCAGCAGGGGGACAGGTTATGGCACAGATACGCAGTATTTT. This gives the protein CATSRGTGYGTDTQYF. Together with reference TRBV15 and TRBJ2-3, the CDR3 gives the full variable domain: DAMVIQNPRYQVTQFGKPVTLSCSQTLNHNVMYWYQQKSSQAPKLLFHYYDKDFNNEADTPDNFQSRRPNTSFCFLDIRSPGLGDTAMYLCATSRGTGYGTDTQYFGPGTRLTVL.

The chain combines TRBV6-1 with TRBJ2-2, with D hard to call. The CDR3 loop spans 16 amino acids. The germline V gene has CDR1 MNHNS and CDR2 SASEGT. V was cut by 4 bases and J by 0 bases, with 12 bases left in between. The CDR3 coding sequence is TGTGCCAGCAGTGGCTACAGTGAAGCGAACACCGGGGAGCTGTTTTTT. Its translation is CASSGYSEANTGELFF.

Ten or more counts support this clonotype. The chain uses TRBV6-1 and TRBJ2-5, with 10 bases aligning to TRBD2. The germline V gene encodes CDR1 MNHNS and CDR2 SASEGT. CDR3 length: 15 amino acids. Trimming removed 1 base from V and 4 bases from J; junction bases left unmatched: 3. CDR3 DNA: TGTGCCAGCAGTGAAGGTAGCGGGGGGCGAGAGACCCAGTACTTC. This gives the protein CASSEGSGGRETQYF.

This clonotype was counted many times. CDR3 region: CASSLGDGFEAFF. In DNA form, the CDR3 reads TGCGCCAGCAGCTTGGGTGACGGGTTTGAAGCTTTCTTT. The gene calls are TRBV5-1 and TRBJ1-1; D gene unclear. Germline V gives CDR1 SGHRS, CDR2 YFSETQ. This CDR3 is 13 amino acids long. V lost 0 bases to trimming and J lost 7 bases, with 10 bases between them.

This clonotype was seen ten or more times. This rearrangement joins TRBV4-1 to TRBJ1-2; possible D gene TRBD1, 5 bases. The V gene lost 4 bases and the J gene lost 9 bases, with 21 bases spanning the gap. In germline, CDR1 is MGHRA, CDR2 YSYEKL. The CDR3 totals 15 residues. The CDR3 loop reads CASSPPGPLLRSYTF. The CDR3 coding sequence is TGCGCCAGCAGCCCGCCGGGACCCCTCTTGAGGAGCTACACCTTC.

This clonotype has at least ten counts. This rearrangement joins TRBV20-1 to TRBJ2-5, with 7 bases aligning to TRBD1. The CDR3 length is 13 residues. Germline CDR1 and CDR2: DFQATT and SNEGSKA (reference sequence). V lost 3 bases to trimming and J lost 2 bases; unmatched junction nucleotides: 3. CDR3 bases: TGCAGTGCTAGGACAGGGAATCAAGAGACCCAGTACTTC. Protein: CSARTGNQETQYF.

This clonotype appeared many times. The chain uses TRBV5-1 and TRBJ1-1; maybe TRBD1 (6 bases). V was cut by 2 bases and J by 3 bases, with 14 bases left in between. This CDR3 contains 15 residues. The germline gives CDR1 SGHRS, CDR2 YFSETQ. The CDR3 DNA sequence: TGCGCCAGCAGCTTCCAGGGGCCGGGAGACACTGAAGCTTTCTTT. This encodes CASSFQGPGDTEAFF.

This clonotype was detected many times. The chain has TRBV7-6 and TRBJ2-5; 7 bases are a match to TRBD1. V shed 11 bases and J 5 bases; nucleotides not matched to a gene: 11. This CDR3 spans 13 amino acids. CDR1 is SGHVS and CDR2 is FNYEAQ in the germline V gene. The CDR3 sequence: CACAQGERETQYF. CDR3 sequence (DNA): TGTGCCTGTGCCCAGGGGGAGAGGGAGACCCAGTACTTC.

This clonotype was picked up many times. The chain joins TRBV20-1 to TRBJ2-1; a weak D match, TRBD2 (6 bases). This CDR3 spans 15 amino acids. Germline V lookup: CDR1 DFQATT, CDR2 SNEGSKA (reference sequence). Deletions cut 1 base from V and 9 bases from J, with 19 bases between. The CDR3 DNA follows: TGCAGTGCTAGAGGGTGGGCCGGCGGGACGGGTGAGCAGTTCTTC. Encoded protein: CSARGWAGGTGEQFF.

Ten or more counts support this clonotype. The V gene is TRBV5-1, the J gene TRBJ2-7, with D perhaps assigned TRBD1 or TRBD2 (5 bases each). There are 14 residues in the CDR3. Trimming took 0 bases from V and 3 from J, leaving 10 bases between them. CDR1 and CDR2 from the germline V gene are SGHRS and YFSETQ. The CDR3 protein is CASSLGDADYEQYF. CDR3 in DNA: TGCGCCAGCAGCTTGGGGGACGCCGACTACGAGCAGTACTTC.

This clonotype was counted ten times or more. The chain combines TRBV7-2 with TRBJ2-7; D gene unclear. Germline V CDR1 and CDR2: SGHTA, FQGNSA. The CDR3 covers 14 residues. Trimming stripped 1 base from V and 4 bases from J, with 11 bases between. For the CDR3, the DNA is TGTGCCAGCAGCTTAGAAGGCAAGACTTACGAGCAGTACTTC. It specifies CASSLEGKTYEQYF.

As concerns this clonotype: A junction boundary mismatches the germline segment, possibly from a read error. The rearrangement uses TRBV3-1 and TRBJ2-3, with D perhaps matching TRBD1 (5 bases). The germline V gene encodes CDR1 LGHDT and CDR2 YNNKEL (reference sequence). This CDR3 has 14 residues. The CDR3 sequence is CAISQGSWADTQYF. The DNA of the CDR3 is TGTGCCATCAGCCAGGGCTCCTGGGCTGATACGCAGTATTTT.

This clonotype was counted at least ten times. The chain employs TRBV5-6 and TRBJ2-2; a possible D gene is TRBD1 (6 bases). CDR1 is SGHDT and CDR2 is YYEEEE in the germline V gene. V lost 2 bases to trimming and J lost 2 bases, with 13 bases between them. The CDR3 extends over 16 amino acids. The CDR3 sequence: CASSLRQARNTGELFF. Written as DNA, the CDR3 is TGTGCCAGCAGCTTACGACAGGCGAGAAACACCGGGGAGCTGTTTTTT.

The chain joins TRBV2 to TRBJ1-2; no clear D. Germline loops: CDR1 SNHLY, CDR2 FYNNEI. V was clipped by 0 bases and J by 4 bases, with 12 bases between them. The CDR3 covers 15 residues. CDR3: CASSEALAVTYGYTF. For the CDR3, the DNA is TGTGCCAGCAGTGAAGCGCTGGCGGTCACCTATGGCTACACCTTC. The complete variable domain, with remaining parts taken from reference TRBV2 and TRBJ1-2, reads EPEVTQTPSHQVTQMGQEVILRCVPISNHLYFYWYRQILGQKVEFLVSFYNNEISEKSEIFDDQFSVERPDGSNFTLKIRSTKLEDSAMYFCASSEALAVTYGYTFGSGTRLTVV.

The CDR3 bases are TGTGCCAGCAGCTTAGGTCTTGACACGTTAGGGTGGAACACCGGGGAGCTGTTTTTT. Translation gives CASSLGLDTLGWNTGELFF. The chain links TRBV11-2 to TRBJ2-2; D unresolved. Germline-derived CDR1 and CDR2 are SGHAT and FQNNGV. CDR3 length: 19 amino acids. Trimming took off 1 base at V and 1 base at J, with 19 bases between the two ends.

This clonotype came up many times. The chain links TRBV12-3 or TRBV12-4 to TRBJ2-7; D is tentatively TRBD1 or TRBD2 (5 bases each). V lost 2 bases and J lost 3, with 11 bases in between. CDR3 size: 14 residues. CDR3 nucleotide sequence: TGTGCCAGCAGTTTAACGGCAGGGAGCTACGAGCAGTACTTC. This encodes CASSLTAGSYEQYF.

Note on this clonotype: A much larger clone lies a single base off, so this may be a read error. The rearrangement joins TRBV2 to TRBJ2-7; the D is unclear. The V and J ends lost 8 bases and 3 bases respectively, with 17 bases between them. CDR3 length: 14 amino acids. The germline V gene encodes CDR1 SNHLY and CDR2 FYNNEI. The CDR3 here is CASRVEHLSYEQYF. CDR3 coding DNA: TGTGCCAGCCGTGTTGAACACCTGAGCTACGAGCAGTACTTC.

This clonotype was detected many times. The gene calls are TRBV5-1 and TRBJ2-3; tentative D call: TRBD1 (5 bases). The germline V and J ends were trimmed by 0 bases and 6 bases, with 8 bases remaining between them. The CDR3 runs to 13 residues. The germline gives CDR1 SGHRS, CDR2 YFSETQ. CDR3 bases: TGCGCCAGCAGCTTGGTGGACAACGATACGCAGTATTTT. This codes for CASSLVDNDTQYF.

This clonotype was seen at least ten times. The gene calls are TRBV5-1 and TRBJ1-2, with D possibly being TRBD1 (5 bases). Germline values: CDR1 SGHRS, CDR2 YFSETQ. Trimming removed 4 bases from V and 2 bases from J, with 27 bases in between. CDR3 size: 19 residues. CDR3 loop: CASSLQVSGGIRGNYGYTF. CDR3 nucleotide sequence: TGCGCCAGCAGCCTCCAAGTCTCCGGGGGTATCAGAGGGAACTATGGCTACACCTTC.

This clonotype was detected many times. V gene TRBV20-1 combines with J gene TRBJ2-1, with D possibly TRBD2 on 5 matching bases. The germline V and J ends were trimmed by 6 bases and 8 bases, with 14 bases remaining between them. The CDR3 loop spans 12 amino acids. Germline CDR1 and CDR2: DFQATT and SNEGSKA (reference sequence). For the CDR3, the DNA is TGCAGTGCCCTAGAGGTCGGGGATGAGCAGTTCTTC. Residues: CSALEVGDEQFF.

The CDR3, as DNA: TGTGCCAGCAGCCGACAGTTCTCTGGAAACACCATATATTTT. Protein: CASSRQFSGNTIYF. The chain couples TRBV3-1 to TRBJ1-3; TRBD1 might be the D (5 bases). The ends were cut back, 4 bases at V and 0 bases at J, with 7 bases in the middle. The CDR3 length is 14 residues. The germline V gene encodes CDR1 LGHDT and CDR2 YNNKEL (reference sequence).

This clonotype was recorded at least ten times. The chain carries TRBV6-5 and TRBJ1-1; the D gene is possibly TRBD1 (5 bases). V lost 2 bases and J lost 8, with 12 bases in between. CDR3 length equals 13 residues. Germline loops: CDR1 MNHEY, CDR2 SVGAGI. CDR3 sequence: CASSYGAATEAFF. In DNA, the CDR3 is TGTGCCAGCAGTTACGGGGCGGCTACGGAAGCTTTCTTT.

The chain links TRBV5-6 to TRBJ2-7; TRBD1 matches at 7 bases. CDR1 and CDR2 (germline): SGHDT, YYEEEE. The CDR3 is made up of 12 amino acids. The junction had 2 bases not matched to a gene; V was cut back by 5 bases and J by 3 bases. The CDR3 loop is CASRRQGYEQYF. The DNA of the CDR3 is TGTGCCAGCAGAAGACAGGGCTACGAGCAGTACTTC.